Reported below is one T cell receptor beta chain. This specimen comes from a study of shared clonotypes between healthy human individuals. Background on the study: Samples came from two female and a few male donors aged 18 to 49.

Several immunoSEQ 96-well plates shared each subset's DNA, each plate a replicate. Unsorted PBMCs provided DNA that was sequenced on ten immunoSEQ deep assay plates. Sequencing used immunoSEQ multiplex PCR; TCRdb keeps in-frame clones, though not all of them. The data show 500,000 to 650,000 clones, with around 78% seen just once and 9.5% to 15% held by the top ten. CDR3 length: 13 amino acids. Germline V gene lookup returns CDR1 SGHTA and CDR2 FQGNSA. V lost 2 bases to trimming and J lost 4 bases, with 8 bases between them. This clonotype was sampled from a woman between 40 and 55 years old in good health. Some clones in this sample may be carry-over from other donors' samples. This chain connects TRBV7-2 to TRBJ1-1; D not resolved. Sequencing was carried out using PBMCs. CDR3 in DNA: TGTGCCAGCAGCTTAAATGAGGGCACTGAAGCTTTCTTT. Translating it yields CASSLNEGTEAFF.